This passage covers 18 T cell receptor beta chains from one sample sequenced in a study of blood T cells in healthy people across ages. The use of a sample-barcoded 5' primer and a J-beta primer mix characterized a second PCR of roughly 7 to 12 cycles. In TCRdb, the 5' RACE reads were re-called with MiXCR into one record per CDR3 protein. Of around 780,000 distinct CDR3 sequences in the sample, roughly 24% were seen once. These data are also associated with another study on T cells of mothers and their children.

Sequencing used blood. All receptors come from a boy between 10 and 17 years old in good health.

This clonotype showed up just once. One end of the junction does not line up with germline, which may come from a read error. This chain links TRBV5-1 with TRBJ2-7; D gene ambiguous. The CDR3 loop spans 15 amino acids. The V gene's germline CDR1 is SGHRS and CDR2 YFSETQ. The CDR3 is CASRFPGSLLYGQYF. The CDR3 DNA reads as TGCGCCAGCAGGTTTCCGGGTTCCTTACTCTACGGGCAGTACTTC.

This chain joins TRBV5-1 and TRBJ2-2; D is undetermined. This CDR3 region has 13 residues. The V end was cut by 0 bases, the J end by 9 bases, with 9 bases between. Looked up from germline, CDR1 is SGHRS and CDR2 is YFSETQ. CDR3 coding DNA: TGCGCCAGCAGCTTGGTTATAGACCGGGAGCTGTTTTTT. This gives the protein CASSLVIDRELFF.

This clonotype showed up just a few times. The V call is TRBV6-6, the J call TRBJ2-5; D might be TRBD2 (6 bases). Germline assignment: CDR1 MNHNY and CDR2 SVGAGI (reference sequence). The CDR3 has 13 amino acids. The V end was cut by 5 bases, the J end by 4 bases, with 11 bases between. CDR3 sequence (DNA): TGTGCCAGCAGTACATGGGGGGTAGAGACCCAGTACTTC. Its protein product is CASSTWGVETQYF.

CDR3 coding DNA: TGTGCCAGCAGCGCGACAGGGGGGAGCTACGAGCAGTACTTC. Amino acids: CASSATGGSYEQYF. V usage is TRBV7-2 and J usage is TRBJ2-7; TRBD1 matches 9 bases. CDR3 size: 14 residues. The germline gives CDR1 SGHTA, CDR2 FQGNSA. Trimming took 5 bases from V and 3 from J; bases not matched to a gene: 5.

Many counts were recorded for this clonotype. This rearrangement joins TRBV7-6 to TRBJ2-6; no clear D. Germline lookup yields CDR1 SGHVS and CDR2 FNYEAQ. CDR3 size: 16 residues. Trimming pared 2 bases from V and 0 bases from J, leaving 8 bases between. Here the CDR3 DNA reads TGTGCCAGCAGCTTATTGGGTTCCTCTGGGGCCAACGTCCTGACTTTC. Protein product: CASSLLGSSGANVLTF.

The chain is built from TRBV12-3 or TRBV12-4 and TRBJ1-4; tentative D call: TRBD1 (6 bases). Trimming cost V 4 bases and J 8 bases, with 11 bases left between them. This CDR3 has 13 residues. The CDR3 DNA reads TGTGCCAGCAGTTGGGGGGCAGACGAAAAACTGTTTTTT. It codes for CASSWGADEKLFF.

This clonotype showed up just a few times. The chain combines TRBV3-1 with TRBJ2-7; the D is unclear. The CDR3 totals 15 residues. The V gene lost 2 bases and the J gene lost 2 bases, with 13 bases spanning the gap. Germline CDR1 is LGHDT and CDR2 is YNNKEL (reference sequence). The CDR3 DNA reads TGTGCCAGCAGCCAACAAGGAGCAGATACCTACGAGCAGTACTTC. It codes for CASSQQGADTYEQYF.

This sequence joins TRBV10-3 and TRBJ1-1; a weak D match, TRBD1 (6 bases). CDR1 and CDR2 from the germline V gene are ENHRY and SYGVKD. Trimming took off 0 bases at V and 3 bases at J, with 14 bases between the two ends. CDR3 length: 16 amino acids. The CDR3 coding sequence is TGTGCCATCAGTGAGTCTAACGAGGGGGAGGACACTGAAGCTTTCTTT. It translates to CAISESNEGEDTEAFF.

This clonotype showed up just a few times. This chain joins TRBV20-1 and TRBJ2-2; D gene ambiguous. The CDR3 is made up of 15 amino acids. The ends were cut back, 2 bases at V and 1 base at J, with 11 bases in the middle. Germline V gene lookup returns CDR1 DFQATT and CDR2 SNEGSKA (reference sequence). CDR3 nucleotide sequence: TGCAGTGCTAGAAGCGCCGGCCAGAACACCGGGGAGCTGTTTTTT. Translation gives CSARSAGQNTGELFF.

This clonotype appeared a few times. V is TRBV4-1 and J is TRBJ2-1; the D is unclear. The germline gives CDR1 MGHRA, CDR2 YSYEKL. CDR3 length: 13 residues. The V end was cut by 0 bases, the J end by 8 bases, with 8 bases between. The CDR3 here is CASSQDPGYEQFF. DNA of the CDR3: TGCGCCAGCAGCCAAGATCCCGGTTATGAGCAGTTCTTC.

CDR3 bases: TGCGCCAGCAGCTACCCTAGCGGGGCAACAGATACGCAGTATTTT. This sequence encodes CASSYPSGATDTQYF. The genes are TRBV4-1 and TRBJ2-3, with TRBD2 matching 9 bases. Germline-derived CDR1 and CDR2 are MGHRA and YSYEKL. The trim removed 5 bases at V and 3 bases at J, leaving 6 bases unmatched. The CDR3 extends over 15 amino acids.

The chain has TRBV30 and TRBJ2-5; D uncertain. The J call may be mistaken, given a closer DNA end match to TRBJ2-7. The germline V gene has CDR1 GTSNPN and CDR2 SVGIG (reference sequence). The CDR3 consists of 14 residues. The CDR3 DNA reads as TGTGCCTGGAGTGTACCGGGTTCATGGTACGAGCAGTACTTC. Translated, it gives CAWSVPGSWYEQYF.

This clonotype was picked up a small number of times. The chain uses TRBV20-1 and TRBJ1-5, with D perhaps TRBD1 (6 bases). Germline V gives CDR1 DFQATT, CDR2 SNEGSKA (reference sequence). This CDR3 comprises 14 residues. V lost 6 bases and J 0 bases, leaving 12 bases between the germline ends. The CDR3 loop is CSARAGASNQPQHF. The CDR3 DNA follows: TGCAGTGCCCGGGCAGGGGCTAGCAATCAGCCCCAGCATTTT.

The chain has TRBV7-9 and TRBJ2-5; 8 bases are a match to TRBD1. The CDR3 consists of 17 residues. Germline CDR1 is SEHNR and CDR2 is FQNEAQ (reference sequence). The ends lost 5 bases at V and 4 bases at J; junction bases unmatched: 15. In DNA form, the CDR3 reads TGTGCCAGCAGCCCGGAACTTGGACAGGGTGGGGCAGAGACCCAGTACTTC. Residues: CASSPELGQGGAETQYF.

The CDR3 bases are TGCGCCAGCAGACCAGGACAAGAATTTCCCTCTGGGGCCAACGTCCTGACTTTC. It specifies CASRPGQEFPSGANVLTF. The chain is built from TRBV23-1 and TRBJ2-6, with a possible D match to TRBD1 (5 bases). TRBV23-1 is an ORF, and what it does is uncertain. V shed 6 bases and J shed 0 bases, with 18 bases lying between them. This CDR3 has 18 amino acids.

The chain carries TRBV11-2 and TRBJ2-7, with 9 bases identical to TRBD2. CDR1 SGHAT and CDR2 FQNNGV come from the germline V gene. The CDR3 loop spans 16 amino acids. With 5 bases clipped from V and 5 bases from J, the junction kept 13 bases outside the gene matches. In DNA form, the CDR3 reads TGTGCCAGCAGCGAAGGGCGGCTAGCGGGGCTCGACGAGCAGTACTTC. Protein: CASSEGRLAGLDEQYF.

The rearrangement joins TRBV11-2 to TRBJ2-5, with D possibly being TRBD2 (6 bases). Judging by the DNA end, TRBJ2-1 fits better; the J call may be wrong. This CDR3 has 15 amino acids. Germline V lookup: CDR1 SGHAT, CDR2 FQNNGV. The CDR3 bases are TGTGCCAGCAGCTTAGGCCCGTCTAGCGCCAATGAGCAGTTCTTC. Protein: CASSLGPSSANEQFF.

A few counts support this clonotype. The rearrangement joins TRBV25-1 to TRBJ1-3; D perhaps matches TRBD1 (5 bases). The CDR3 has 14 amino acids. Germline loops: CDR1 MGHDK, CDR2 SYGVNS. V lost 2 bases to trimming and J lost 0 bases, with 5 bases between them. The CDR3 DNA follows: TGTGCCAGCAGTGAAGGGGGCTCTGGAAACACCATATATTTT. This gives the protein CASSEGGSGNTIYF.